These T cell receptor beta chains were read from a single sample in a study of identical twins. Via MiXCR, TCRdb re-called the 5' RACE reads, giving one row per CDR3 protein. Here the sample spans 1.5 million to 2 million distinct CDR3 sequences, around a third being singletons. The sample was cord blood. Receptors originate from a newborn girl in good health. Both conserved end residues are part of each CDR3. Fields, in order: V gene, D gene, J gene, clone size, CDR3 DNA, CDR3 protein. D genes are given only for firm matches. Only part of the rows carry a size: once, few, many, or a class if the clone is expanded.

TRBV5-1,TRBD2,TRBJ2-1,NA,TGCGCCAGCAGCCCGCGACTAGCGGGAATGAATGAGCAGTTCTTC,CASSPRLAGMNEQFF
TRBV6-1,NA,TRBJ1-2,few,TGTGCCAGCAGATACACAGGGAGCTATGGCTACACCTTC,CASRYTGSYGYTF
TRBV28,NA,TRBJ1-1,NA,TGTGCCAGCAGTTTATCAGGGCATACTGAAGCTTTCTTT,CASSLSGHTEAFF
TRBV7-8,NA,TRBJ2-7,NA,TGTGCCAGCAGTATCTCCGCGGGGATGACTGCCTACGAGCAGTACTTC,CASSISAGMTAYEQYF
TRBV10-2,TRBD1,TRBJ1-5,few,TGCGCCAGCAGTGCGGACAGGGATAGCAATCAGCCCCAGCATTTT,CASSADRDSNQPQHF
TRBV20-1,TRBD2,TRBJ2-7,few,TGCAGTGCTAGAGATCCCGCTGGTAGCGGGGGGCTGTACGAGCAGTACTTC,CSARDPAGSGGLYEQYF
TRBV5-1,TRBD1,TRBJ2-7,NA,TGCGCCAGCAGCTTGGCCCTACAGGGGTCCGACTACGAGCAGTACTTC,CASSLALQGSDYEQYF
TRBV21-1,NA,TRBJ2-7,few,TGTGCCAGCCGACAACAGGGGAGGTACGAGCAGTACTTC,CASRQQGRYEQYF
TRBV7-9,NA,TRBJ2-1,NA,TGTGCCAGCAGCCTCGCCGGACAGCACCAATACAATGAGCAGTTCTTC,CASSLAGQHQYNEQFF
TRBV5-1,NA,TRBJ1-4,NA,TGCGCCAGTAGCTTAGAGGGCAGGTCTAATGAAAAACTGTTTTTT,CASSLEGRSNEKLFF
TRBV20-1,NA,TRBJ1-5,many,TGCAGTGCTAGCCGCAGAGATCAGCCCCAGCATTTT,CSASRRDQPQHF
TRBV7-2,TRBD1,TRBJ2-7,NA,TGTGCCAGCAGCGTCGGGACAGTTCAGTACGAGCAGTACTTC,CASSVGTVQYEQYF
TRBV2,NA,TRBJ2-7,few,TGTGCCAGCAGACGCTTACACACCTCCTACGAGCAGTACTTC,CASRRLHTSYEQYF
TRBV6-5,NA,TRBJ2-7,many,TGTGCCAGCAGTTACGCCGCTGCCTACGAGCAGTACTTC,CASSYAAAYEQYF
TRBV28,TRBD2,TRBJ2-4,NA,TGTGCCAGCAGTTCTAGCGGGGTGAAACTAGCCAAAAACATTCAGTACTTC,CASSSSGVKLAKNIQYF
TRBV11-1,TRBD2,TRBJ2-1,NA,TGTGCCAGCAACTTGAGGGCCCAGCGGGGCAACAATGAGCAGTTCTTC,CASNLRAQRGNNEQFF
TRBV7-2,TRBD2,TRBJ2-3,few,TGTGCCAGCAGCTCATTGACTAGCGGGAGGCCTCTTAGCACAGATACGCAGTATTTT,CASSSLTSGRPLSTDTQYF
TRBV11-2,NA,TRBJ2-2,NA,TGTGCCAGCAGCGCCCTAGTGGGCACCGGGGAGCTGTTTTTT,CASSALVGTGELFF
TRBV21-1,NA,TRBJ2-1,NA,TGTGCCAGCAGCAAAGCTCTAGCGGGAGCCCAAGAGACCCAGTTCTTC,CASSKALAGAQETQFF
TRBV6-5,NA,TRBJ2-7,NA,TGTGCCAGCAGTTACGATCTCGCAGGGGGGTACGAGCAGTACTTC,CASSYDLAGGYEQYF
TRBV15,NA,TRBJ2-5,NA,TGTGCCACCAGCAGAGACGGGGACCCACAAGAGACCCAGTACTTC,CATSRDGDPQETQYF
TRBV27,NA,TRBJ2-1,many,TGTGCCAGCATTCCCCGCCTGGCGTTGGACAGAAATGAGCAGTTCTTC,CASIPRLALDRNEQFF
TRBV12-3/TRBV12-4,TRBD2,TRBJ2-1,NA,TGTGCCAGCAGTTTAGCGACTAGCGGGGCCTCCTACAATGAGCAGTTCTTC,CASSLATSGASYNEQFF
TRBV9,NA,TRBJ2-1,few,TGTGCCAGCAGCGTGACGGGAGCTGGGTTGGGTGAGCAGTTCTTC,CASSVTGAGLGEQFF
TRBV12-3/TRBV12-4,NA,TRBJ2-5,NA,TGTGCCAGCAGTTTGAGCAGCAATGGGCAGTACTTC,CASSLSSNGQYF
TRBV18,TRBD2,TRBJ2-5,few,TGTGCCAGCTCACCTGTGGGACTAGCGGGAGAGCAGTACTTC,CASSPVGLAGEQYF
TRBV27,NA,TRBJ2-1,NA,TGTGCCAGCTCGGCCTGGGGGGAGCAGTTCTTC,CASSAWGEQFF
TRBV20-1,TRBD2,TRBJ2-1,few,TGCAGTGCTATCGATCTAGCGGGCGCAAATGAGCAGTTCTTC,CSAIDLAGANEQFF
TRBV2,NA,TRBJ1-5,NA,TGTGCCAGCACCTTAGAGGGGGGTAGCAATCAGCCCCAGCATTTT,CASTLEGGSNQPQHF
TRBV4-2,TRBD1,TRBJ2-1,few,TGTCCCAGCCGGACAGGGAGCAATGAGCAGTTCTTC,CPSRTGSNEQFF
TRBV6-2/TRBV6-3,NA,TRBJ1-1,NA,TGTGCCAGCAGTTATGACGGGGTGAACACTGAAGCTTTCTTT,CASSYDGVNTEAFF
TRBV20-1,NA,TRBJ2-6,few,TGCAGTGCTAACACCGTCCTTATCTCTGGGGCCAACGTCCTGACTTTC,CSANTVLISGANVLTF
TRBV2,NA,TRBJ2-5,NA,TGTGCCAGCATAACCCGTCAAGAGACCCAGTACTTC,CASITRQETQYF
TRBV5-1,NA,TRBJ2-3,NA,TGCGCCAGTGGGGTCTACGGGGGCGGGTACACAGATACGCAGTATTTT,CASGVYGGGYTDTQYF
TRBV2,NA,TRBJ2-7,NA,TGTGCCAGCAGGGTGCTCCTCGGCAGGTCCTACGAGCAGTACTTC,CASRVLLGRSYEQYF
TRBV9,NA,TRBJ1-1,few,TGTGCCAGCAGCGTAGTGACAGGACGGGTAAGCACTGAAGCTTTCTTT,CASSVVTGRVSTEAFF
TRBV12-3/TRBV12-4,TRBD2,TRBJ2-7,few,TGTGCCAGCAGCTACATACTAGCGGGAGTCATCTACGAGCAGTACTTC,CASSYILAGVIYEQYF
TRBV2,TRBD2,TRBJ2-7,few,TGTGCCAGGGGACTAGCGGGATTTCGTTCCTACGAGCAGTACTTC,CARGLAGFRSYEQYF